A selection of T cell receptor beta chains follows, all from one sample in a study of breast tumors, draining lymph nodes, adjacent tissues. TCRdb redid the calling of the multiplex PCR reads with MiXCR, one entry per CDR3 protein. The repertoire includes some 250,000 distinct CDR3 sequences, 30% to 35% of them detected once, and about 3.9% sits in the top ten. The sample taken for sequencing was axillary lymph node tissue. Every receptor here comes from a female donor with breast cancer. Some clones in this sample may be carry-over from other donors' samples. CDR3s include the opening cysteine and the closing phenylalanine or tryptophan. Fields, in order: V gene, D gene, J gene, CDR3 protein. A D gene is named only where the DNA matches it firmly.

v_call: TRBV29-1; d_call: TRBD2; j_call: TRBJ2-7; cdr3_aa: CSLEAGGGYEQYF
v_call: TRBV6-1; d_call: TRBD2; j_call: TRBJ2-5; cdr3_aa: CASSVAGGSETQYF
v_call: TRBV12-3/TRBV12-4; d_call: TRBD2; j_call: TRBJ2-1; cdr3_aa: CASSLARSGRAAISYEQFF
v_call: TRBV7-6; d_call: TRBD2; j_call: TRBJ2-1; cdr3_aa: CASSPLAGPYNEQFF
v_call: TRBV6-2/TRBV6-3; d_call: .; j_call: TRBJ1-2; cdr3_aa: CASTDSPYGYTF
v_call: TRBV7-2; d_call: TRBD1; j_call: TRBJ1-2; cdr3_aa: CASSPRQGAQDGYPF
v_call: TRBV6-6; d_call: .; j_call: TRBJ2-7; cdr3_aa: CASSYVGRYEQYF
v_call: TRBV30; d_call: .; j_call: TRBJ1-5; cdr3_aa: CAWSPPPGRTQPQHF
v_call: TRBV11-2; d_call: .; j_call: TRBJ2-3; cdr3_aa: CASSLDGLAPHTDTQYF
v_call: TRBV20-1; d_call: .; j_call: TRBJ2-3; cdr3_aa: CSAPLGGGRDTQYF
v_call: TRBV18; d_call: TRBD2; j_call: TRBJ2-7; cdr3_aa: CASSPLGTSGSEQYF
v_call: TRBV24-1; d_call: .; j_call: TRBJ2-2; cdr3_aa: CATSDLSTGELFF
v_call: TRBV6-5; d_call: .; j_call: TRBJ2-2; cdr3_aa: CASSYDSGTGELFF
v_call: TRBV12-3/TRBV12-4; d_call: .; j_call: TRBJ2-6; cdr3_aa: CASSPSTGYSGANVLTF
v_call: TRBV2; d_call: .; j_call: TRBJ2-4; cdr3_aa: CASSEARASAFQYF
v_call: TRBV6-5; d_call: TRBD1; j_call: TRBJ2-2; cdr3_aa: CASTQGALNGELFF
v_call: TRBV14; d_call: .; j_call: TRBJ2-1; cdr3_aa: CASVGRWSEQFF
v_call: TRBV5-8; d_call: .; j_call: TRBJ1-5; cdr3_aa: CASSSGFRNQPQHF
v_call: TRBV7-9; d_call: TRBD1; j_call: TRBJ2-2; cdr3_aa: CASSFNRQGAGELFF
v_call: TRBV9; d_call: TRBD2; j_call: TRBJ2-7; cdr3_aa: CASSLSSGRSYEQYF
v_call: TRBV5-1; d_call: .; j_call: TRBJ1-4; cdr3_aa: CASSPGPGEGEKLFF
v_call: TRBV6-5; d_call: .; j_call: TRBJ2-2; cdr3_aa: CASSLLGTGELVF
v_call: TRBV5-1; d_call: .; j_call: TRBJ1-3; cdr3_aa: CASSPEGSSGNTIYF
v_call: TRBV19; d_call: TRBD2; j_call: TRBJ2-3; cdr3_aa: CASWGQPSGLAGSYTQYF
v_call: TRBV25-1; d_call: .; j_call: TRBJ1-2; cdr3_aa: CASSGGTDFYGYTF
v_call: TRBV9; d_call: TRBD1; j_call: TRBJ1-4; cdr3_aa: CASSGSHRGNEKLFF
v_call: TRBV18; d_call: TRBD2; j_call: TRBJ2-3; cdr3_aa: CASSFTSVSTDTQYF
v_call: TRBV24-1; d_call: .; j_call: TRBJ2-1; cdr3_aa: CATSDQGVGVVNEQFF
v_call: TRBV20-1; d_call: .; j_call: TRBJ1-2; cdr3_aa: CSAMGANGYTF
v_call: TRBV3-1; d_call: .; j_call: TRBJ1-6; cdr3_aa: CASSQGEGRALHF
v_call: TRBV11-2; d_call: TRBD2; j_call: TRBJ2-1; cdr3_aa: CASSLRWTSGTSSYNEQFF
v_call: TRBV20-1; d_call: TRBD1; j_call: TRBJ2-7; cdr3_aa: CSAMTGQSYEQYF
v_call: TRBV11-3; d_call: TRBD1; j_call: TRBJ1-2; cdr3_aa: CASSLDPGDRISGYTF
v_call: TRBV10-2; d_call: .; j_call: TRBJ1-6; cdr3_aa: CASSEVQDSPLHF
v_call: TRBV7-8; d_call: .; j_call: TRBJ1-2; cdr3_aa: CASSLAVDTDYGYPF
v_call: TRBV28; d_call: TRBD2; j_call: TRBJ2-7; cdr3_aa: CASSQIAGAHEQYF
v_call: TRBV18; d_call: TRBD2; j_call: TRBJ2-2; cdr3_aa: CASSGASGGTGELFF
v_call: TRBV7-2; d_call: TRBD2; j_call: TRBJ2-7; cdr3_aa: CASSLTSEDHEQYF
v_call: TRBV5-1; d_call: TRBD1; j_call: TRBJ1-2; cdr3_aa: CASSFIGQGKRYTF
v_call: TRBV12-5; d_call: TRBD2; j_call: TRBJ2-7; cdr3_aa: CASGLTGKTSRGSYEQYF
v_call: TRBV24-1; d_call: TRBD1; j_call: TRBJ2-3; cdr3_aa: CATSVRTGDSTDTQYF
v_call: TRBV18; d_call: TRBD2; j_call: TRBJ2-5; cdr3_aa: CASSPRLAGRQETQYF
v_call: TRBV7-2; d_call: .; j_call: TRBJ2-1; cdr3_aa: CASSLTANYNEQFF
v_call: TRBV29-1; d_call: .; j_call: TRBJ1-2; cdr3_aa: CSVPLGGTSRSHGHTF
v_call: TRBV7-2; d_call: .; j_call: TRBJ2-7; cdr3_aa: CASSLQGRWEQYF
v_call: TRBV9; d_call: TRBD2; j_call: TRBJ2-2; cdr3_aa: CASSPRLAGGNTGELFF
v_call: TRBV7-2; d_call: .; j_call: TRBJ2-1; cdr3_aa: CASSLIGGNEQFF
v_call: TRBV12-3/TRBV12-4; d_call: .; j_call: TRBJ1-2; cdr3_aa: CASSLVGRVYGYTF
v_call: TRBV10-2; d_call: TRBD1; j_call: TRBJ1-6; cdr3_aa: CASGQGGEPLHF